This T cell receptor beta chain was sequenced for a study of CD8 T cells in Susac syndrome. With regard to this clonotype: Antigen unknown.

Germline CDR1 reads SEHNR; CDR2 reads FQNEAQ (reference sequence). This CDR3 is 15 amino acids long. Between the trimmed V and J ends, which lost 5 bases and 4 bases, there was a span of 18 bases. Overall study results and limits: As the study acknowledged, the number of individuals in its TCR sequencing and HLA analysis was relatively small.

When the RNA was reverse transcribed, random hexamers were used with an input of 0.5 to 1 ug. An immunoSEQ multiplex PCR amplified TCR beta CDR3 over 54 Vbeta and 13 Jbeta. TCRdb re-called the immunoSEQ multiplex PCR reads with MiXCR, one entry per CDR3 protein. The data contain 150,000 to 200,000 distinct CDR3 sequences, approximately 94% of them singletons. Sequencing of TCR beta was performed on blood CD8+ and CD4+ T cells. Isolation of CD8+ and CD4+ T cells was performed negatively, whereas enrichment of TEMRA cells was done by FACS. The chain is built from TRBV7-9 and TRBJ2-7, with D maybe TRBD1 (6 bases). Sequencing was done on a sample of CD4+ T cells from PBMCs. The TCR originated in a human donor with multiple sclerosis. CDR3 residues: CASSGIPGQDYEQYF. CDR3 nucleotides: TGTGCCAGCAGCGGAATACCGGGACAAGATTACGAGCAGTACTTC.